This T cell receptor (beta chain) derives from a study of T cell responses to AZD1222 COVID-19 vaccine (dated by TCRdb to the early 2020s). Study-wide context: A total of around 240 trial participants underwent TCR sequencing, of whom 200 to 220 had received two doses of AZD1222 and some 26 had received two doses of the MenACWY control vaccine. Enrollment into the trials was organized by age into subgroups of 18-55, 56-69 and 70-plus years, and those subgroups contained roughly 150, 30 and 60 TCR-sequenced participants, respectively.

The full study reports these points: Only 5 to 7 AZD1222 recipients were SARS-CoV-2 seropositive at baseline, limiting conclusions about previously exposed vaccinees. The 56-69-year group was small, and its depth increase did not reach significance, likely because of low power. CD4 TCRs associated with the vaccine covered the entire spike protein, and the dominant responses were in regions 160-218 and 743-854. Nearly half of unique spike-specific TCRs reportedly recognized epitopes outside regions mutated in the B.1.351 and B.1.1.7 variants. A significant rise in spike-specific TCR breadth and depth was observed after two AZD1222 doses relative to day 0 and relative to MenACWY recipients. Because no samples from the day 14 peak response were available, repertoires could be characterized only after the peak T cell response. Participants were mostly white British, with more females than males. The authors suggested clonal diversity may have been underestimated.

At the junction V is shortened by 4 bases and J by 4 bases; bases outside the gene matches: 3. The CDR3 runs 13 residues from the cysteine to the phenylalanine. This entry keeps only the CDR3 DNA: 39 bases, framed from base 1. According to the germline V gene, CDR1 reads SGDLS and CDR2 reads YYNGEE. The meaning of the sample's time point label: about 28 days (+/-7) after the second vaccine dose. AZD1222 recipients whose second dose came at about 4 weeks and those whose second dose came at about 12 weeks were combined into one group, since spike-specific TCR depth and breadth did not differ between the two schedules. Samples from vaccinated people were obtained from the UK trials COV001 and COV002, which included a single-blind randomized controlled phase 2/3 trial of AZD1222 (ChAdOx1 nCoV-19) in healthy adults. For TCRbeta chain sequencing, PBMC samples from trial participants were taken at day 0 and at day 28 after the second dose.

The CDR3 regions of human TCRbeta chains were analyzed by immunosequencing. Per the original workflow: Repertoire TCRs were checked for matches against a reference library of SARS-CoV-2-specific TCRs that had been generated using the MIRA antigen-specificity platform. Breadth was defined as the fraction of unique TCRs that were SARS-CoV-2-associated. Depth was defined as the fraction of total T cells that were SARS-CoV-2-associated. Each spike-specific TCR was assigned to its reactive spike region and to a CD4 or CD8 class using the MIRA data. Log10-transformed breadth and depth values were compared by one-way ANOVA with Sidak's multiple comparisons tests. The table was pulled from immuneACCESS by TCRdb, which kept in-frame rearrangements only. Such tables lose some clones; where checked, under half of the loss comes from unresolved V genes, and the rest has no known cause. V, J and clone size were drawn from that table, and D and trimming were deduced from the DNA. This sample lists 95,000 to 110,000 clones; roughly 87% were detected once. Approximately 4.8% of the sample is held by the ten biggest clonotypes.

As regards this clone: It has no known antigen specificity. Base quality data are lacking; no much larger clone is found one base away.

The sequence derives from an adult who received the AZD1222 COVID-19 vaccine. Here the sequenced sample was peripheral blood, taken 28 days after the second AZD1222 dose. The V and J genes are TRBV9 and TRBJ1-2; the central 8 bases match TRBD1. The CDR3 amino acid sequence is: CASSTQGAYGYTF. The DNA is TGTGCCAGCAGCACGCAGGGGGCCTATGGCTACACCTTC.